This T cell receptor (beta chain) stems from a study of blood T cell repertoires in COVID-19. Study-wide context: In each case, the material was cDNA or gDNA derived from T cells, B-cell-depleted T cells, or PBMCs.

How the authors handled the data: Amplified reference gene primers provided the basis for estimating nucleated cell counts. Repertoires were generated with immunoSEQ multiplex PCR, while TCRdb's copy carries only in-frame clones and drops some. Clone size and the V and J calls come from that table; the DNA yielded D and trimming. Counted here are about 55,000 clones, approximately 82% occurring once; the ten biggest clones make up roughly 5.9%. The CDR3 extends over 15 amino acids. CDR1 MNHEY and CDR2 SVGAGI come from the germline V gene. V lost 6 bases, J lost 6 bases, and 15 bases lay in between. The sequence was obtained from a human donor in a cohort sampled during active or convalescent COVID-19. Material for sequencing was peripheral blood. The chain combines TRBV6-5 with TRBJ1-6; D is perhaps TRBD1 (6 bases). CDR3 in DNA: TGTGCCAGCAGGACCCGGACAGTGGGTAATTCACCCCTCCACTTT. This codes for CASRTRTVGNSPLHF.